The rows below give T cell receptor beta chains drawn from one sample of a study of OX40 agonist ivuxolimab in advanced cancers. Assay: immunoSEQ multiplex PCR; the TCRdb copy retains only in-frame clones and omits some. This table has over 80,000 clones, 75% to 90% appearing once. This sample comprised CD4+ or CD8+ T cells sorted from blood, obtained in a trial of the OX40 agonist ivuxolimab. These receptors came from an adult with an advanced solid tumor such as melanoma, head and neck, liver or kidney cancer. The CDR3 runs from the conserved cysteine through the conserved F or W. D genes are given only for firm matches. Not every row has a clone size; where given, it reads once, few, many or a size class.

abundance: NA
j_gene: TRBJ2-6
d_gene: NA
v_gene: TRBV7-8
CDR3nt: TGTGCCAGCAGCTTGGTCTTTGGGGCCAACGTCCTGACTTTC
CDR3aa: CASSLVFGANVLTF

abundance: NA
j_gene: TRBJ1-1
d_gene: NA
v_gene: TRBV6-1
CDR3nt: TGTGCCAGCAGTGAAATGGGGGGCCAGGCCACTGAAGCTTTCTTT
CDR3aa: CASSEMGGQATEAFF

abundance: NA
j_gene: TRBJ2-7
d_gene: NA
v_gene: TRBV14
CDR3nt: TGTGCCAGCAGCCAAGGAGGTGGACGCGAGCAGTACTTC
CDR3aa: CASSQGGGREQYF

abundance: NA
j_gene: TRBJ2-3
d_gene: TRBD1
v_gene: TRBV5-1
CDR3nt: TGCGCCAGCAGCTTCGGACAGGGCTCAGATACGCAGTATTTT
CDR3aa: CASSFGQGSDTQYF

abundance: NA
j_gene: TRBJ1-3
d_gene: NA
v_gene: TRBV29-1
CDR3nt: TGCAGCGTTGTAGGGGGCTCTGGAAACACCATATATTTT
CDR3aa: CSVVGGSGNTIYF

abundance: NA
j_gene: TRBJ2-7
d_gene: TRBD1
v_gene: TRBV28
CDR3nt: TGTGCCAGCAATACCGGGACAGGGACCTACGAGCAGTACTTC
CDR3aa: CASNTGTGTYEQYF

abundance: once
j_gene: TRBJ2-2
d_gene: NA
v_gene: TRBV6-4
CDR3nt: TGTGCCAGCAGTCAGCAGACGGGTTGGGAGCTGTTTTTT
CDR3aa: CASSQQTGWELFF

abundance: NA
j_gene: TRBJ1-1
d_gene: NA
v_gene: TRBV2
CDR3nt: TGTGCCAGCGGGGGGTCCTGGAGGAAGACTGAAGCTTTCTTT
CDR3aa: CASGGSWRKTEAFF

abundance: NA
j_gene: TRBJ1-1
d_gene: NA
v_gene: TRBV28
CDR3nt: TGTGCCAGCACCCCCCTGGGATTTAGGGCTGAAGCTTTCTTT
CDR3aa: CASTPLGFRAEAFF

abundance: NA
j_gene: TRBJ2-7
d_gene: NA
v_gene: TRBV27
CDR3nt: TGTGCCAGCAGTTCAGGACAGAGAACCTACGAGCAGTACTTC
CDR3aa: CASSSGQRTYEQYF

abundance: few
j_gene: TRBJ1-2
d_gene: TRBD1
v_gene: TRBV10-3
CDR3nt: TGTGCCATCAGGGGGACAGACCGTTTCACCTTC
CDR3aa: CAIRGTDRFTF

abundance: NA
j_gene: TRBJ1-3
d_gene: NA
v_gene: TRBV4-1
CDR3nt: TGCGCCAGCAGCCTCGGGGGCCAAACTGGAAACACCATATATTTT
CDR3aa: CASSLGGQTGNTIYF

abundance: NA
j_gene: TRBJ2-3
d_gene: NA
v_gene: TRBV12-5
CDR3nt: TGTGCTAGTGGTTTGCCCCCAGATACGCAGTATTTT
CDR3aa: CASGLPPDTQYF

abundance: NA
j_gene: TRBJ1-2
d_gene: TRBD1
v_gene: TRBV28
CDR3nt: TGTGCCAGCAGTTCTCATGACAGGGATGGCTACACCTTC
CDR3aa: CASSSHDRDGYTF

abundance: NA
j_gene: TRBJ2-3
d_gene: TRBD1
v_gene: TRBV6-1
CDR3nt: TGTGCCAGCAGGACCACAGGGGGCGCTGTAGATACGCAGTATTTT
CDR3aa: CASRTTGGAVDTQYF

abundance: NA
j_gene: TRBJ1-1
d_gene: NA
v_gene: TRBV7-6
CDR3nt: TGTGCCAGCAGCTTAGGAGGGGGGCAGGCAGGTGAAGCTTTCTTT
CDR3aa: CASSLGGGQAGEAFF

abundance: NA
j_gene: TRBJ2-2
d_gene: NA
v_gene: TRBV19
CDR3nt: TGTGCCAGTAACCCGGGACATACTAACACCGGGGAGCTGTTTTTT
CDR3aa: CASNPGHTNTGELFF

abundance: NA
j_gene: TRBJ1-5
d_gene: NA
v_gene: TRBV5-6
CDR3nt: TGTGCCAGCAGCTTCAGGGCTGCGGGGGACAATCAGCCCCAGCATTTT
CDR3aa: CASSFRAAGDNQPQHF

abundance: NA
j_gene: TRBJ1-5
d_gene: TRBD1
v_gene: TRBV6-5
CDR3nt: TGTGCCAGCAGGGGGACAGTCTATAGCAATCAGCCCCAGCATTTT
CDR3aa: CASRGTVYSNQPQHF

abundance: NA
j_gene: TRBJ2-7
d_gene: TRBD2
v_gene: TRBV6-6
CDR3nt: TGTGCCAGCAGTTTAGGCCTAGCGGGAGGCGAGCAGTACTTC
CDR3aa: CASSLGLAGGEQYF

abundance: NA
j_gene: TRBJ2-3
d_gene: TRBD2
v_gene: TRBV19
CDR3nt: TGTGCCAGTACAAGCGGGAGGATCCCCACAGATACGCAGTATTTT
CDR3aa: CASTSGRIPTDTQYF

abundance: NA
j_gene: TRBJ2-3
d_gene: NA
v_gene: TRBV2
CDR3nt: TGTGCCAGCAATTCTCTGGGCACAGATACGCAGTATTTT
CDR3aa: CASNSLGTDTQYF

abundance: once
j_gene: TRBJ2-1
d_gene: NA
v_gene: TRBV5-1
CDR3nt: TGCGCCAGCAGTGAAACGCACAATGAGCAGTTCTTC
CDR3aa: CASSETHNEQFF

abundance: once
j_gene: TRBJ2-5
d_gene: NA
v_gene: TRBV21-1
CDR3nt: TGTGCCAGCAGCAAAAGGGGGAGGGAAAAGCGGGTGCCAGAGACCCAGTACTTC
CDR3aa: CASSKRGREKRVPETQYF

abundance: NA
j_gene: TRBJ1-2
d_gene: TRBD1
v_gene: TRBV2
CDR3nt: TGTGCCAGCAGCTTGACAGGGACTGTCTTC
CDR3aa: CASSLTGTVF

abundance: NA
j_gene: TRBJ1-1
d_gene: TRBD1
v_gene: TRBV7-9
CDR3nt: TGTGCCAGCAGCTGGGGACAGGTGGGTGAAGCTTTCTTT
CDR3aa: CASSWGQVGEAFF

abundance: NA
j_gene: TRBJ2-2
d_gene: TRBD1
v_gene: TRBV5-5
CDR3nt: TGTGCCAGCAGCGCCCAGGGGGCGCGGCACACCGGGGAGCTGTTTTTT
CDR3aa: CASSAQGARHTGELFF

abundance: NA
j_gene: TRBJ1-1
d_gene: TRBD1
v_gene: TRBV19
CDR3nt: TGTGCCAGTGCGGACAGGGGAGGTTGGAATAAGGCTTTCTTT
CDR3aa: CASADRGGWNKAFF

abundance: NA
j_gene: TRBJ1-3
d_gene: NA
v_gene: TRBV2
CDR3nt: TGTGCCTCTTCTTTGGGGGCTAGTAGAAACACCATATATTTT
CDR3aa: CASSLGASRNTIYF

abundance: NA
j_gene: TRBJ1-5
d_gene: NA
v_gene: TRBV28
CDR3nt: TGTGCCAGCAGTTTAGGGTCAAGTGGGCAGCCCCAGCATTTT
CDR3aa: CASSLGSSGQPQHF

abundance: once
j_gene: TRBJ2-1
d_gene: TRBD2
v_gene: TRBV6-1
CDR3nt: TGTGCCAGCAGTGCACGACTAGCGGGAGGGTCCTACAATGAGCAGTTCTTC
CDR3aa: CASSARLAGGSYNEQFF

abundance: NA
j_gene: TRBJ1-1
d_gene: NA
v_gene: TRBV7-9
CDR3nt: TGTGCCAGCAGCTCGACAGGAGGCCTGAACACTGAAGCTTTCTTT
CDR3aa: CASSSTGGLNTEAFF

abundance: few
j_gene: TRBJ1-1
d_gene: TRBD1
v_gene: TRBV7-3
CDR3nt: TGTGCCAGCAGCTCCGGGACAGATGAAGCTTTCTTT
CDR3aa: CASSSGTDEAFF

abundance: once
j_gene: TRBJ1-2
d_gene: NA
v_gene: TRBV6-5
CDR3nt: TGTGCCAGCAGTTCCCCGGCAGACGGGTATGGCTACACCTTC
CDR3aa: CASSSPADGYGYTF

abundance: NA
j_gene: TRBJ2-3
d_gene: TRBD2
v_gene: TRBV10-1
CDR3nt: TGCGCCAGCAGTGAGTCCGGAGTAACAGCGGGAGGCCGCCCAGATACGCAGTATTTT
CDR3aa: CASSESGVTAGGRPDTQYF

abundance: few
j_gene: TRBJ2-3
d_gene: TRBD2
v_gene: TRBV30
CDR3nt: TGTGCCTGGAGTCATCAAGCGGGAGGGAGGGTCACAGATACGCAGTATTTT
CDR3aa: CAWSHQAGGRVTDTQYF

abundance: NA
j_gene: TRBJ1-1
d_gene: NA
v_gene: TRBV19
CDR3nt: TGTGCCAGTAGTAGAAAAAGGGCGACCACTGAAGCTTTCTTT
CDR3aa: CASSRKRATTEAFF

abundance: NA
j_gene: TRBJ2-2
d_gene: NA
v_gene: TRBV7-8
CDR3nt: TGTGCCAGCAGCTCGGGACTGGTGAACACCGGGGAGCTGTTTTTT
CDR3aa: CASSSGLVNTGELFF

abundance: NA
j_gene: TRBJ1-3
d_gene: TRBD1
v_gene: TRBV6-5
CDR3nt: TGTGCCAGCAGTACGCAGGGGGTAGTCGGAAACACCATATATTTT
CDR3aa: CASSTQGVVGNTIYF

abundance: NA
j_gene: TRBJ1-3
d_gene: NA
v_gene: TRBV18
CDR3nt: TGTGCCAGCTCGGCCCAGTCTGGAAACACCATATATTTT
CDR3aa: CASSAQSGNTIYF

abundance: few
j_gene: TRBJ2-1
d_gene: NA
v_gene: TRBV13
CDR3nt: TGTGCCAGCAGCTTATGGGATGAGCAGTTCTTC
CDR3aa: CASSLWDEQFF

abundance: NA
j_gene: TRBJ2-1
d_gene: TRBD2
v_gene: TRBV9
CDR3nt: TGTGCCAGCAGCGCACTAGCGGGGGAGCAGTTCTTC
CDR3aa: CASSALAGEQFF

abundance: once
j_gene: TRBJ2-1
d_gene: NA
v_gene: TRBV9
CDR3nt: TGTGCCAGCAGCACCAGCTACTACAATGAGCAGTTCTTC
CDR3aa: CASSTSYYNEQFF

abundance: NA
j_gene: TRBJ2-3
d_gene: TRBD1
v_gene: TRBV25-1
CDR3nt: TGTGCCAGCAGTCCCGGGACAGAAAGATATACGCAGTATTTT
CDR3aa: CASSPGTERYTQYF

abundance: few
j_gene: TRBJ1-2
d_gene: TRBD1
v_gene: TRBV25-1
CDR3nt: TGTGCCAGCGCAGGGGGCTCGGGCTACACCTTC
CDR3aa: CASAGGSGYTF

abundance: NA
j_gene: TRBJ1-6
d_gene: NA
v_gene: TRBV30
CDR3nt: TGTGCCTGGAGTGAAGGACAAAATTCACCCCTCCACTTT
CDR3aa: CAWSEGQNSPLHF